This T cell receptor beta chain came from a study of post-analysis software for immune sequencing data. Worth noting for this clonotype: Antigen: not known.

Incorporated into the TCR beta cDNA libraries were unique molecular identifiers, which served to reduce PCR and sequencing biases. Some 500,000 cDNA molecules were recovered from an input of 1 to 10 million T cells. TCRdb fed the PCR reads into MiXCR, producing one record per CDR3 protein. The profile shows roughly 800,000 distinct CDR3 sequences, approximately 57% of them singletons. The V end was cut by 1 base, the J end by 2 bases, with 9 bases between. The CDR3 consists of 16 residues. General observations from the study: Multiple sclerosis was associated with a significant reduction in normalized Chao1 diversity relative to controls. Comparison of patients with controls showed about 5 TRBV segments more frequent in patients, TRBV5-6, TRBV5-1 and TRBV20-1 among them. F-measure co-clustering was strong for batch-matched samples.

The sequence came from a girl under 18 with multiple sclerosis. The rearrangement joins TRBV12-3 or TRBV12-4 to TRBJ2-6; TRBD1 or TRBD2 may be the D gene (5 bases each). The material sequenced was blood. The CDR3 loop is CASSLGREPGANVLTF. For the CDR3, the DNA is TGTGCCAGCAGTTTAGGCAGGGAGCCTGGGGCCAACGTCCTGACTTTC.